A selection of T cell receptor beta chains follows, all from one sample in a study of blood T cell repertoires in COVID-19. This table comes from immunoSEQ multiplex PCR, and its TCRdb copy is limited to in-frame clones, with some not included. The data contain about 100,000 clones, approximately 80% of them singletons. Material: peripheral blood. Receptor source: a man aged 60 to 75 with acute or convalescent COVID-19. The CDR3 runs from the conserved cysteine through the conserved F or W. Each record gives: V gene, D gene, J gene, clone size, CDR3 DNA, CDR3 protein. The D gene is left open where the match is weak. The size field is filled for only some rows; it gives once, few, many or a size class.

TRBV29-1	TRBD1	TRBJ2-1	-	TGCAGCGTTGAAATGTCCCCCGGGACAGGGGGCTCCTACAATGAGCAGTTCTTC	CSVEMSPGTGGSYNEQFF
TRBV18	-	TRBJ1-2	-	TGTGCCAGCTCGGCACAGGACCCTAACTATGGCTACACCTTC	CASSAQDPNYGYTF
TRBV3-1/TRBV3-2	-	TRBJ1-5	-	TGTGCCAGCAGCCCCGGCGGACAGCCCCAGCATTTT	CASSPGGQPQHF
TRBV18	-	TRBJ2-5	-	TGTGCCAGCTCACCAATGGCTAGCGAACAAGAGACCCAGTACTTC	CASSPMASEQETQYF
TRBV7-9	-	TRBJ2-3	-	TGTGCCAGCAGCTTCACACAGGGCCGTTTAGATACGCAGTATTTT	CASSFTQGRLDTQYF
TRBV6-1	TRBD1	TRBJ1-2	-	TGTGCCAGCAGTGCCGGGACAGGTTTTATTTCTAACTATGGCTACACCTTC	CASSAGTGFISNYGYTF
TRBV6-5	TRBD1	TRBJ1-6	once	TGTGCCAGCAGTTACGGGACAGTAACTTCACCCCTCCACTTT	CASSYGTVTSPLHF
TRBV7-9	TRBD1	TRBJ1-2	few	TGTGCCAGCAGCTACGCAGACAGGGAGAGTGGCTACACCTTC	CASSYADRESGYTF
TRBV4-1	TRBD1	TRBJ1-4	few	TGCGCCAGCAGCCAGACAGGGAGTGATGAAAAACTGTTTTTT	CASSQTGSDEKLFF
TRBV19	TRBD2	TRBJ2-2	-	TGTGCCAGTCAGGCGGCGGGAGTAAGAACCGGGGAGCTGTTTTTT	CASQAAGVRTGELFF
TRBV2	-	TRBJ2-1	few	TGTGCCAGCAGATTTGTAGAGAATGAGCAGTTCTTC	CASRFVENEQFF
TRBV13	TRBD2	TRBJ2-1	-	TGTGCCAGCAGCCCGGGTCCGAGCGGGGGCTACAATGAGCAGTTCTTC	CASSPGPSGGYNEQFF
TRBV4-2	TRBD2	TRBJ2-2	-	TGTGCCAGCAGCCAGGAAGGACTAGCGGGAGGTTCAACCGGGGAGCTGTTTTTT	CASSQEGLAGGSTGELFF
TRBV27	-	TRBJ1-1	-	TGTGCCAGCAGTTACCGGACAAACACTGAAGCTTTCTTT	CASSYRTNTEAFF
TRBV10-3	TRBD2	TRBJ2-7	-	TGTGCCATCAGGGAACTAGCGGGGACCTACGAGCAGTACTTC	CAIRELAGTYEQYF
TRBV28	TRBD1	TRBJ1-5	-	TGTGCCAGCCAACGTCAGGGGGCTGTACAGCCCCAGCATTTT	CASQRQGAVQPQHF
TRBV7-3	TRBD2	TRBJ2-3	-	TGTGCCAGCAGCTCAGGCCGCGGGGGGGCAACAGATACGCAGTATTTT	CASSSGRGGATDTQYF
TRBV16	TRBD1	TRBJ1-2	-	TGTGCCAGCAGCCAATGGGAGACAGGGGGAGAAGGCTACACCTTC	CASSQWETGGEGYTF
TRBV5-6	TRBD1	TRBJ1-4	-	TGTGCCAGCAGCGCCAGGACAGGAGGAAAACTGTTTTTT	CASSARTGGKLFF
TRBV19	-	TRBJ1-5	-	TGTGCCAGTAATCCGTTTAGGGCAGGGAACAATCAGCCCCAGCATTTT	CASNPFRAGNNQPQHF
TRBV30	-	TRBJ1-6	-	TGTGCCTGGAGTTCGAGACAGGTCTATAATTCACCCCTCCACTTT	CAWSSRQVYNSPLHF
TRBV19	TRBD2	TRBJ2-1	few	TGTGCCAGTAGCTCCGGGACTAGCAAGAGAAATGAGCAGTTCTTC	CASSSGTSKRNEQFF
TRBV7-6	-	TRBJ2-2	-	TGTGCCAGCAGCTTACGAGGACATACCGGGGAGCTGTTTTTT	CASSLRGHTGELFF
TRBV6-2/TRBV6-3	-	TRBJ2-4	-	TGTGCCAGCAGTTACTCGGTACTAGCCCAAAACATTCAGTACTTC	CASSYSVLAQNIQYF
TRBV5-8	TRBD1	TRBJ2-3	-	TGTGCCAGCAGCGGGACAGGTCTCGGCACAGATACGCAGTATTTT	CASSGTGLGTDTQYF
TRBV2	-	TRBJ1-6	-	TGTGCCAGCAGTCAACGGGGGTTTCGGTCACCCCTCCACTTT	CASSQRGFRSPLHF
TRBV28	-	TRBJ2-1	-	TGTGCCAGCACCCCTTTCGGCGGGGATAATTACAATGAGCAGTTCTTC	CASTPFGGDNYNEQFF
TRBV15	-	TRBJ2-7	once	TGTGCCACCAGCAGGGGGGGGCTTGTGTACGAGCAGTACTTC	CATSRGGLVYEQYF
TRBV2	-	TRBJ1-2	few	TGTGCCAGCAGTGAAGCTAAGACGAGGAACTATGGCTACACCTTC	CASSEAKTRNYGYTF
TRBV6-5	-	TRBJ1-5	-	TGTGCCAGCAGCCTCAGGGGCAATCAGCCCCAGCATTTT	CASSLRGNQPQHF
TRBV2	-	TRBJ2-7	-	TGTGCCAGCAGTTCCAATAGCAGGGCCCTGGTGGAGCAGTACTTC	CASSSNSRALVEQYF
TRBV7-3	-	TRBJ2-3	-	TGTGCCAGCAGCAGCGGAAGATCCACAGATACGCAGTATTTT	CASSSGRSTDTQYF
TRBV3-1/TRBV3-2	-	TRBJ1-1	-	TGTGCCAGCAGCCAAGAAGTCCCAGGTCTTAACACTGAAGCTTTCTTT	CASSQEVPGLNTEAFF
TRBV14	-	TRBJ2-7	-	TGTGCCAGCAGCTCCTACTACGAGCAGTACTTC	CASSSYYEQYF
TRBV2	-	TRBJ1-1	-	TGTGCCAGCAGTATTGGACAGAAGGGCACTGAAGCTTTCTTT	CASSIGQKGTEAFF
TRBV29-1	-	TRBJ1-2	-	TGCAGCGTTGAAGACCTCCGGGGGGTGGTATTTGGCTACACCTTC	CSVEDLRGVVFGYTF
TRBV25-1	TRBD1	TRBJ1-2	few	TGTGCCAGCAGTGAATTGGGACAGCTCTATGGCTACACCTTC	CASSELGQLYGYTF
TRBV10-3	-	TRBJ1-1	-	TGTGCCATCAGTGAGTACGGGGGGCCCAACACTGAAGCTTTCTTT	CAISEYGGPNTEAFF
TRBV7-9	TRBD2	TRBJ2-5	few	TGTGCCAGCAGCGTTAGCGGGGGGAGTGAGACCCAGTACTTC	CASSVSGGSETQYF
TRBV2	-	TRBJ1-1	-	TGTGCCAGCTTTGGAGCCCGCACCGAACGTTTGATGAACACTGAAGCTTTCTTT	CASFGARTERLMNTEAFF
TRBV9	-	TRBJ1-1	-	TGTGCCAGCAGTGCGGGACGGCTGAACACTGAAGCTTTCTTT	CASSAGRLNTEAFF
TRBV2	TRBD1	TRBJ1-5	once	TGTGCCTGTCGACAGGGGGTCACTCAGCCCCAGCATTTT	CACRQGVTQPQHF
TRBV4-2	TRBD1	TRBJ1-4	few	TGTGCCAGCTCGGACAGGGAAAATGAAAAACTGTTTTTT	CASSDRENEKLFF
TRBV28	TRBD1	TRBJ2-7	-	TGTGCCAGCAGTTTATCGAGGGGGCAAGACGAGCAGTACTTC	CASSLSRGQDEQYF
TRBV2	-	TRBJ1-1	-	TGTGCCAGCAGTGCGAGTGTTAGCATGAACACTGAAGCTTTCTTT	CASSASVSMNTEAFF
TRBV9	TRBD2	TRBJ2-5	-	TGTGCCAGTCGGGCTAGCGGGGGCCAAGAGACCCAGTACTTC	CASRASGGQETQYF
TRBV2	-	TRBJ2-2	few	TGTGCCAGCAGTCCGAGCGGCGTTGGGGCCGGGGAGCTGTTTTTT	CASSPSGVGAGELFF
TRBV5-1	TRBD1	TRBJ1-2	-	TGCGCCAGCAGCTTGGCCGGAGAGGGACAGGGAACTCGGTATGGCTACACCTTC	CASSLAGEGQGTRYGYTF